This entry features one T cell receptor (beta chain) sequence. Its antigen remains unidentified. This sample stems from a study of T cell responses to AZD1222 COVID-19 vaccine. Study-level information: Analyses pooled second doses at about 4 or about 12 weeks. General study results and limits: The CD4 TCRs associated with vaccination extended across spike and predominated at 160-218 and 743-854. Compared with day 0, the breadth and depth of the Spike-specific TCR repertoire rose significantly after two doses of AZD1222. The repertoires were collected only after the peak T cell response.

Clones were read by immunoSEQ multiplex PCR, and TCRdb kept only the in-frame ones, dropping some. This table has around 130,000 clones, around 94% appearing once. This TCR was recovered from an adult in good health. The sequenced sample was peripheral blood, obtained on day 0 of AZD1222 vaccination.

CDR3 in amino acids: CASSTQTWGYNEQFF. Written as DNA, the CDR3 is TGCGCCAGCAGCACCCAGACCTGGGGGTATAATGAGCAGTTCTTC. The chain recombines TRBV5-1 with TRBJ2-1; D might be TRBD1 or TRBD2, each matching 5 bases. CDR3 size: 15 residues. V dropped 4 bases and J dropped 7 bases, with 18 bases sitting between them. CDR1 is SGHRS, CDR2 YFSETQ, per germline.